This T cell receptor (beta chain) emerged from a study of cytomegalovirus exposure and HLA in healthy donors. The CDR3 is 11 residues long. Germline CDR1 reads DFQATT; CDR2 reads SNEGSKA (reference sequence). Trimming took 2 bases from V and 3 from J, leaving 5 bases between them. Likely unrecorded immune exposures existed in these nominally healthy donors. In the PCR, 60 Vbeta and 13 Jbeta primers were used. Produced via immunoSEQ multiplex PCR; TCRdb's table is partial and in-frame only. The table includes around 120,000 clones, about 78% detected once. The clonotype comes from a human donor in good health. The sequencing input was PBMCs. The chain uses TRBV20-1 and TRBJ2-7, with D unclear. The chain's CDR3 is CSARQNYEQYF. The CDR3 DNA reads TGCAGTGCTAGACAAAACTACGAGCAGTACTTC.